The rows below give T cell receptor beta chains drawn from one sample of a study of shared clonotypes between healthy human individuals. The data were produced by immunoSEQ multiplex PCR, yet TCRdb's version contains in-frame clones alone and is incomplete. The table records over 2 million clones, around 93% of them present only once. The sequencing sample was made of naive CD4+ T cells from PBMCs. Receptors originate from a man aged 18-30 years in good health. Some clones in this sample may be carry-over from other donors' samples. CDR3s leave out the opening cysteine and the closing phenylalanine or tryptophan. Each record gives: J gene, D gene, V gene, CDR3 protein. The D gene is left open where the match is weak.

J: TRBJ2-7; D: .; V: TRBV7-9; CDR3: ASSLRTNTYEQY
J: TRBJ2-5; D: .; V: TRBV25-1; CDR3: ASSWGTTPLETQY
J: TRBJ2-2; D: .; V: TRBV27; CDR3: ASSLLTGELF
J: TRBJ2-1; D: .; V: TRBV9; CDR3: ASSVARRPVGANEQF
J: TRBJ1-5; D: .; V: TRBV7-9; CDR3: ASSLVAGARAQPQH
J: TRBJ1-4; D: .; V: TRBV15; CDR3: ATSRGNEKLF
J: TRBJ2-7; D: .; V: TRBV28; CDR3: ASGPGGPPYEQY
J: TRBJ1-2; D: .; V: TRBV5-6; CDR3: ASSPVRAYGYT
J: TRBJ2-7; D: TRBD2; V: TRBV5-1; CDR3: ASSFGSGGTYEQY
J: TRBJ1-2; D: .; V: TRBV7-9; CDR3: ASSPKGRRAPTNYGYT
J: TRBJ2-1; D: .; V: TRBV5-4; CDR3: ASSAEKIGGVSYNEQF
J: TRBJ2-5; D: TRBD2; V: TRBV2; CDR3: ASSEASHASGWGETQY
J: TRBJ1-5; D: .; V: TRBV19; CDR3: ASSMGVGNQPQH
J: TRBJ1-5; D: TRBD1; V: TRBV10-3; CDR3: AIGTGNGPQH
J: TRBJ1-5; D: .; V: TRBV9; CDR3: ASSPRGGLNQPQH
J: TRBJ1-1; D: .; V: TRBV6-5; CDR3: ASSQRNTEAF
J: TRBJ2-7; D: .; V: TRBV5-4; CDR3: ASSLGGAPYEQY
J: TRBJ1-1; D: TRBD1; V: TRBV7-2; CDR3: ASSSQGARAEAF
J: TRBJ2-2; D: TRBD1; V: TRBV28; CDR3: ASSRGQGGSSSSPGELF
J: TRBJ2-3; D: .; V: TRBV29-1; CDR3: SEGEATDTQY
J: TRBJ2-7; D: .; V: TRBV6-5; CDR3: ASSVGDRNEQY
J: TRBJ2-1; D: TRBD2; V: TRBV30; CDR3: AWRLAGASNEQF
J: TRBJ2-7; D: .; V: TRBV11-2; CDR3: ASSPGVGSEQY
J: TRBJ1-3; D: .; V: TRBV28; CDR3: ASSSWTAYYEGNTIY
J: TRBJ2-5; D: .; V: TRBV2; CDR3: ASSEELLERGTQY
J: TRBJ2-5; D: .; V: TRBV2; CDR3: ARSSGTQETQY
J: TRBJ1-1; D: .; V: TRBV9; CDR3: ASSVDPGPTNTEAF
J: TRBJ2-2; D: .; V: TRBV5-1; CDR3: ASSLIFGELF
J: TRBJ2-7; D: .; V: TRBV25-1; CDR3: ASTRGERYEQY
J: TRBJ2-3; D: TRBD2; V: TRBV5-1; CDR3: ASSLVTSGRQTDTQY
J: TRBJ2-5; D: .; V: TRBV28; CDR3: ASSLFPGGGETQY
J: TRBJ2-7; D: .; V: TRBV6-8; CDR3: ASSFGQSYEQY
J: TRBJ2-3; D: TRBD2; V: TRBV27; CDR3: ASSQTSGRTDTQY
J: TRBJ2-5; D: .; V: TRBV5-1; CDR3: ASSLPGRRETQY
J: TRBJ1-4; D: TRBD1; V: TRBV7-9; CDR3: ASSSRGWELF
J: TRBJ1-3; D: .; V: TRBV7-8; CDR3: ASSRQASGNTIY
J: TRBJ2-7; D: .; V: TRBV28; CDR3: ASSLGTFYEQY
J: TRBJ2-7; D: TRBD1; V: TRBV27; CDR3: ASSSRQGQLTSYEQY
J: TRBJ1-2; D: .; V: TRBV6-5; CDR3: ASSSNRDGYT
J: TRBJ2-7; D: TRBD1; V: TRBV5-1; CDR3: ASSLGDRGGEEQY
J: TRBJ1-3; D: .; V: TRBV4-1; CDR3: ASSRAGQSSGNTIY
J: TRBJ2-5; D: .; V: TRBV21-1; CDR3: ASSKKGGLAGVETQY
J: TRBJ2-6; D: TRBD2; V: TRBV5-1; CDR3: ASSSPGGRVISGANVLT
J: TRBJ2-7; D: .; V: TRBV10-3; CDR3: AISPGPGTDEQY
J: TRBJ1-1; D: .; V: TRBV6-5; CDR3: ASSNRRTLSTEAF